The sequence of this T cell receptor beta chain was determined in a study of T cell responses to AZD1222 COVID-19 vaccine (dated by TCRdb to the early 2020s). Regarding the study in general: AZD1222 recipients given second doses at about 4 weeks or at about 12 weeks were pooled, since spike-specific TCR depth and breadth were not found to differ between the two schedules. A total of around 240 trial participants underwent TCR sequencing, of whom 207 had received two doses of AZD1222 and some 25 had received two doses of the MenACWY control vaccine. Trial participants were enrolled by age into subgroups of 18-55, 56-69 and 70-plus years, and roughly 150, 30 and 60 TCR-sequenced participants, respectively, were included in these subgroups. General conclusions and limits of the study: Because no day 14 peak-response samples were available, the repertoires could be characterized only after the peak T cell response. After two AZD1222 doses, spike-specific TCR breadth and depth were significantly higher than at day 0 and than in MenACWY recipients. Vaccine-associated CD4 TCRs spanned the whole spike protein, with dominant responses in regions 160-218 and 743-854. Conclusions about previously exposed vaccinees were limited because only six AZD1222 recipients were SARS-CoV-2 seropositive at baseline. Participants were mostly white British, with more females than males. The authors suggested clonal diversity may have been underestimated. The 56-69-year group was small, and its depth increase did not reach significance, likely because of low power. Reportedly, almost half of the unique spike-specific TCRs recognized epitopes lying outside the regions that are mutated in the B.1.351 and B.1.1.7 variants.

The time point label for this specimen denotes: baseline before first vaccination. Vaccinee samples came from UK trials COV001 and COV002, including a single-blind randomized controlled phase 2/3 trial of AZD1222 (ChAdOx1 nCoV-19) in healthy adults. For TCRbeta chain sequencing, PBMC samples from trial participants were taken at day 0 and at day 28 after the second dose. The CDR3 regions of human TCRbeta chains were subjected to immunosequencing. Processing in the source paper ran as follows. TCRs in the repertoires were matched against a reference library of SARS-CoV-2-specific TCRs that had been generated with the MIRA antigen-specificity platform. Breadth was defined as the fraction of unique TCRs that were SARS-CoV-2-associated. Depth was defined as the fraction of total T cells that were SARS-CoV-2-associated. Using the MIRA data, each spike-specific TCR was assigned both to the spike region to which the TCR was reactive and to a CD4 or CD8 class. Log10-transformed breadth and depth values were compared by one-way ANOVA with Sidak's multiple comparisons tests. As stored in TCRdb, this immuneACCESS dataset retains in-frame rearrangements with V and J assigned. A fraction of the clones does not appear; measured against another copy, unresolved V genes explain less than half of the discrepancy, and the remainder lacks a known reason. That table is the source of V, J and clone size, and D and trimming were worked out from the DNA. This sample has under 150,000 clones in its table, and around 93% of those were observed once. Jointly, the top ten make up 4.5% to 5.5% of the sample.

Remarks on this clone: It lacks a known antigen. Base qualities are not provided; no much larger clone lies one nucleotide away.

Looking up the germline V gene yields CDR1 MNHEY and CDR2 SVGEGT. The CDR3 goes from the cysteine to the phenylalanine over 12 residues. Only the CDR3 region is kept as DNA, spanning 36 bases read in frame from base 1. The trim is 2 bases for V and 5 bases for J, with a gap of 6 bases between the germline ends. The TCR comes from an adult in good health. The material sequenced was peripheral blood, taken on day 0 of AZD1222 vaccination. Here the chain combines TRBV6-2 or TRBV6-3 and TRBJ1-2, with no confident D gene call. CDR3 loop: CASSYDMYGYTF. The base sequence is TGTGCCAGCAGTTACGACATGTATGGCTACACCTTC.